These 2 T cell receptor beta chains share one sample of origin, sequenced in a study of T cells in Graves' hyperthyroidism and ophthalmopathy. The source material, RNA transcripts, was used to amplify TCR beta CDR3 regions. HTBI primers drove first-round RT-PCR of the TCR CDR3. TCRdb reprocessed the multiplex PCR reads with MiXCR, giving one entry per CDR3 protein. Among a few hundred thousand distinct CDR3 sequences listed, under 25% were seen once. The sample comprised blood. The receptors come from a woman in her 70s with Graves' ophthalmopathy.

This clonotype has a count of ten or more. The V and J genes are TRBV29-1 and TRBJ1-2; D is perhaps TRBD1 (5 bases). The germline CDR1 and CDR2 sequences are SQVTM and ANQGSEA. V dropped 8 bases and J dropped 6 bases, with 19 bases sitting between them. This CDR3 has 13 amino acids. CDR3 nucleotides: TGCAGCTCAGCGGGGACGTTGACGGATGGCTACACCTTC. Protein sequence: CSSAGTLTDGYTF.

This clonotype occurred a few times. The chain carries TRBV5-4 and TRBJ2-7; the D gene could be TRBD1 or TRBD2 (6 bases each). The CDR3 contains 15 residues. The germline CDR1 and CDR2 sequences are SGHNT and YYREEE (reference sequence). Trimming pared 0 bases from V and 6 bases from J, leaving 16 bases between. The CDR3 here is CASSLVAVLRGEQYF. The CDR3 nucleotides read TGTGCCAGCAGCTTGGTAGCGGTCCTCAGGGGCGAGCAGTACTTC. The full variable domain, with the rest looked up from reference TRBV5-4 and TRBJ2-7, is ETGVTQSPTHLIKTRGQQVTLRCSSQSGHNTVSWYQQALGQGPQFIFQYYREEENGRGNFPPRFSGLQFPNYSSELNVNALELDDSALYLCASSLVAVLRGEQYFGPGTRLTVT.